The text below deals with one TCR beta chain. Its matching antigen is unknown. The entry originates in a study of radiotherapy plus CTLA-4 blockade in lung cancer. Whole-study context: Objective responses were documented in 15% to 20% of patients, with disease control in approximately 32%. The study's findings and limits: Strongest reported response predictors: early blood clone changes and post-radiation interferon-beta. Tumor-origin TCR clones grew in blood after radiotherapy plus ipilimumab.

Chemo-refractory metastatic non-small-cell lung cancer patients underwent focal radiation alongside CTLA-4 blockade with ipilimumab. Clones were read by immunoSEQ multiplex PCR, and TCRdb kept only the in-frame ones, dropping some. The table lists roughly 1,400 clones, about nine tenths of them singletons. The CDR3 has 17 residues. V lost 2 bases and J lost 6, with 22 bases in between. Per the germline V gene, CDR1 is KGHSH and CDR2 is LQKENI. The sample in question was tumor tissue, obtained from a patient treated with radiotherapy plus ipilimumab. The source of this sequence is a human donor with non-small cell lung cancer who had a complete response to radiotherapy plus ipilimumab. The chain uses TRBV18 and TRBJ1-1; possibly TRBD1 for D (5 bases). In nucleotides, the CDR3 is TGTGCCAGCTCACCATTGCAGGGATCGTCACAATCTCCTGAAGCTTTCTTT. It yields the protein CASSPLQGSSQSPEAFF.